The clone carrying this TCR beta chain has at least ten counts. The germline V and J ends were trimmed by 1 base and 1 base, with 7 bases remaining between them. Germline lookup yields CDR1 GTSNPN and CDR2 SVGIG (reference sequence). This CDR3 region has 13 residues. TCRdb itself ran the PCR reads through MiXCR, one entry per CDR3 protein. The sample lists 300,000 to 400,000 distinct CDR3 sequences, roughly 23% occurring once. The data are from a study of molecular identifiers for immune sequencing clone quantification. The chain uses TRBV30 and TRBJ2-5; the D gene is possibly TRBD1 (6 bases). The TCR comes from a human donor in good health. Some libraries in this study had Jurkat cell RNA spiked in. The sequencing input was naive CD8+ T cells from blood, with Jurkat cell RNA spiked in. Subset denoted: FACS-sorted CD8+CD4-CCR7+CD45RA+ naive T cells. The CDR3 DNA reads TGTGCCTGGAGTGCGGACAGCCAAGAGACCCAGTACTTC. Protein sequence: CAWSADSQETQYF.